This TCR beta chain stems from a study of T cells in Graves' hyperthyroidism and ophthalmopathy. The overall study: Prior to any treatment, at the point of initial diagnosis, peripheral blood was collected.

TCR beta CDR3 regions were amplified from RNA. HTBI primers were the set used in a first-round RT-PCR of the TCR CDR3. TCRdb redid the calling of the multiplex PCR reads with MiXCR, one entry per CDR3 protein. The table includes 250,000 or so distinct CDR3 sequences, about 16% detected once. To note about this clonotype: The antigen remains undetermined.

Points from the study as a whole: Among clonotypes expanded in thyroid above 0.001, most were also found in blood.

The TCR sequence derives from a woman aged 45-65 years with Graves' hyperthyroidism that later progressed to Graves' ophthalmopathy. The sequencing input was blood.

CDR3 nucleotide sequence: TGTGCCAGCAGGCACAGGAACACCGGGGAGCTGTTTTTT. Amino acid sequence: CASRHRNTGELFF. The genes are TRBV6-1 and TRBJ2-2, with no clear D. With 6 bases removed from V and 1 base from J, the gap between germline ends came to 6 bases. This CDR3 comprises 13 residues. Germline V gives CDR1 MNHNS, CDR2 SASEGT.